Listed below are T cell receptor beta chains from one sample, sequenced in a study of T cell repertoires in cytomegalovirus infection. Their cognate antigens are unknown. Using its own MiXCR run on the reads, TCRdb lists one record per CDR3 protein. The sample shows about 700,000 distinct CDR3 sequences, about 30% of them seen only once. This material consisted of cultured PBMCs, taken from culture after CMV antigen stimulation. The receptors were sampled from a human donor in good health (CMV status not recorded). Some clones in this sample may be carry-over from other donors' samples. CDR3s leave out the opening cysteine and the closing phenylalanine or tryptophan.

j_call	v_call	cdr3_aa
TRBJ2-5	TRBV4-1	ASSPQTGLAGGGETQY
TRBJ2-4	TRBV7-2	ASSLSRGLSNIQY
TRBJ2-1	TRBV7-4	ASSLPQGFSYNEQF
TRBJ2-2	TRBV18	ASSPSQYLEGGELF
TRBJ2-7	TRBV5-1	ASSLALDRDFEQY
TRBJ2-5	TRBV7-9	ASSSRLATETQY
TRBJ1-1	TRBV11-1	ASSFIGQNTEAF
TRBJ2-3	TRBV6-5	ASRRLPGLEKDTQY
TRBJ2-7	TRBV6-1	ASSVGDNYEQY
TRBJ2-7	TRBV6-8	ASSPQGPADYEQY
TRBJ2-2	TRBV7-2	ASSPRQNTGELF
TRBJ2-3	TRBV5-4	ASSLGVSIVAGAETQY
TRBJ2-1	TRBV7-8	ASSHRMDEQF
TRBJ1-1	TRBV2	ASRYGTGVWTEAF
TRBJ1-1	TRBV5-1	ASSPGDQNTEAF
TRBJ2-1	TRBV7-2	ASSLTRAGANEQF
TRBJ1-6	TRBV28	ASGQGGPLH
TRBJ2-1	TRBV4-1	ASSQAGIAGGSLYNEQF
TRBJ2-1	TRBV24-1	ATSDSGGPYEQF
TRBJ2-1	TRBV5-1	ASSSTSGAGNNEQF
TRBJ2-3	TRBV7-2	ASSLVGQGSSDTQY
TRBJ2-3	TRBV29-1	SAHRHREGDTQY
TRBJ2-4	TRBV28	ASSSLGVAKNIQY